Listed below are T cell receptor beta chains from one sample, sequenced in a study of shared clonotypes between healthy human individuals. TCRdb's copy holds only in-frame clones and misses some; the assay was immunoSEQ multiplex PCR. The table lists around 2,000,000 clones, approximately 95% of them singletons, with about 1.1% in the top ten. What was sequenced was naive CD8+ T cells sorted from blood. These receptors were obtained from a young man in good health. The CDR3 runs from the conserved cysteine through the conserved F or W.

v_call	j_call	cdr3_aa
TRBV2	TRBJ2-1	CASSYSENEQFF
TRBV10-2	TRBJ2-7	CASSVDRGPYEQYF
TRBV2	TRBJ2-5	CASSDPQDSYQETQYF
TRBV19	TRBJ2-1	CASSPIMSSYNEQFF
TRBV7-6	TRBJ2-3	CASSLVVGTLDTQYF
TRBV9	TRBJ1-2	CASSVGAPANYGYTF
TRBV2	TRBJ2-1	CASSESLSNEQFF
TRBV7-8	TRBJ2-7	CASSLASGPSYEQYF
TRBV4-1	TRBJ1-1	CASSQDAATTEAFF
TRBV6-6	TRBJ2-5	CASSYSLETQYF
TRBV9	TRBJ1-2	CASSVGGVTYGYTF
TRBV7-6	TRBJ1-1	CASSRYPGVREAFF
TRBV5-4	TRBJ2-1	CASSPPELWSEQFF
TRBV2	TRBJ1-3	CASSRDSSGNTIYF
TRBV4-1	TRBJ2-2	CASSLSGGAAGELFF
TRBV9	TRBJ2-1	CASSRKGLRNEQFF
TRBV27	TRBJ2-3	CASSLLGADTQYF
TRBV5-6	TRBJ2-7	CASSLAETGYEQYF